The 9 T cell receptor beta chains reported below all come from one sample, sequenced in a study of vaccination and CD4 T cells after COVID-19. Their recognized antigens are unknown. Cultured CD4+ T-cell DNA underwent Oncomine TCR Beta short-read sequencing. From the PCR reads, TCRdb called clonotypes with MiXCR, one entry per CDR3 protein. The sample has approximately 23,000 distinct CDR3 sequences, around two fifths seen once. Indicated time point: late sampling 161 to 241 days after vaccination in a few convalescent patients. Sample treatment: roughly ten-day PBMC culture with coronavirus spike peptide pools or control peptides (ViraFEST assay). Sample: CD4+ T cells from blood, cultured in vitro, taken about 7 months after SARS-CoV-2 vaccination. Receptors originate from a human donor who had recovered from COVID-19.

This clonotype has only a few counts. CDR3 sequence: CATSDLLGARVPETQYF. The CDR3 bases are TGTGCCACCAGTGATTTGCTCGGGGCCAGAGTCCCTGAGACCCAGTACTTC. The rearrangement joins TRBV24-1 to TRBJ2-5; TRBD1 or TRBD2 may be the D gene (5 bases each). V lost 0 bases and J 5 bases, leaving 18 bases between the germline ends. Germline CDR1 KGHDR, CDR2 SFDVKD. The CDR3 sequence is 17 residues long.

This clonotype was seen more than once but under ten times. The J gene is TRBJ1-5, the V gene TRBV19; D remains unclear. V was trimmed by 5 bases and J by 9 bases, leaving 17 bases between them. The CDR3 is made up of 14 amino acids. From germline, CDR1 is LNHDA and CDR2 SQIVND (reference sequence). CDR3 in amino acids: CASSPRTQSPPQHF. CDR3 DNA sequence: TGTGCCAGTAGTCCCCGGACCCAATCCCCGCCCCAGCATTTT.

In this sample, this clonotype turned up a few times. This rearrangement joins TRBV28 to TRBJ1-2, with D possibly being TRBD1 (5 bases). Per germline, CDR1 MDHEN and CDR2 SYDVKM. The germline V and J ends were trimmed by 6 bases and 6 bases, with 11 bases remaining between them. The length of the CDR3 is 12 residues. The CDR3 coding sequence is TGTGCCAGCAGACCCAGAGGGGATGGCTACACCTTC. This gives the protein CASRPRGDGYTF.

The gene calls are TRBV19 and TRBJ1-5; D perhaps matches TRBD1 (6 bases). The CDR3 sequence is 16 residues long. V was shortened by 3 bases and J by 3 bases, with 15 bases between the two germline ends. Germline loops: CDR1 LNHDA, CDR2 SQIVND (reference sequence). CDR3 loop: CASSIRPEGVNQPQHF. DNA of the CDR3: TGTGCCAGTAGTATTCGCCCGGAGGGGGTCAATCAGCCCCAGCATTTT.

This clonotype was detected a few times. V usage is TRBV20-1 and J usage is TRBJ1-5; a possible D gene is TRBD1 (6 bases). The CDR3 is made up of 14 amino acids. CDR1 DFQATT and CDR2 SNEGSKA come from the germline V gene (reference sequence). The germline V and J ends were trimmed by 2 bases and 4 bases, with 12 bases remaining between them. This chain's CDR3 is CSARMGGQNQPQHF. The CDR3 DNA reads TGCAGTGCTAGAATGGGGGGCCAAAATCAGCCCCAGCATTTT.

This sequence joins TRBV6-5 and TRBJ2-7; D possibly uses TRBD1 or TRBD2 (5 bases each). The germline CDR1 and CDR2 sequences are MNHEY and SVGAGI. This CDR3 spans 16 amino acids. V gave up 2 bases and J gave up 2 bases, with 16 bases separating them. CDR3 in DNA: TGTGCCAGCAGTTACGTCGGGGCAGGGAAGACCTACGAGCAGTACTTC. Protein: CASSYVGAGKTYEQYF.

The chain uses TRBV20-1 and TRBJ2-1; 7 bases fit TRBD2. J was trimmed by 10 bases and V by 1 base; bases with no gene match: 10. The germline gives CDR1 DFQATT, CDR2 SNEGSKA (reference sequence). This CDR3 is built from 14 residues. The DNA of the CDR3 is TGCAGTGCTAGAGGGCTAGCGGCTACGGGCGAGCAGTTCTTC. Protein product: CSARGLAATGEQFF.

The chain links TRBV2 to TRBJ2-7, with TRBD1 matching over 8 bases. The CDR3 has 17 amino acids. In germline, CDR1 is SNHLY, CDR2 FYNNEI. With V trimmed by 2 bases and J by 4 bases, 13 bases remained unmatched. CDR3 in DNA: TGTGCCAGCAGTGAAAGGGCGTTTGGGACAGGAGGATACGAGCAGTACTTC. Its translation: CASSERAFGTGGYEQYF.

This clonotype was seen more than once but under ten times. The CDR3 loop reads CAISGSWDEQFF. In DNA form, the CDR3 reads TGTGCCATCAGTGGAAGTTGGGATGAGCAGTTCTTC. V and J are TRBV10-3 and TRBJ2-1, with D hard to call. Trimming stripped 4 bases from V and 8 bases from J, with 9 bases between. The CDR3 runs to 12 residues. Germline V gene lookup returns CDR1 ENHRY and CDR2 SYGVKD.